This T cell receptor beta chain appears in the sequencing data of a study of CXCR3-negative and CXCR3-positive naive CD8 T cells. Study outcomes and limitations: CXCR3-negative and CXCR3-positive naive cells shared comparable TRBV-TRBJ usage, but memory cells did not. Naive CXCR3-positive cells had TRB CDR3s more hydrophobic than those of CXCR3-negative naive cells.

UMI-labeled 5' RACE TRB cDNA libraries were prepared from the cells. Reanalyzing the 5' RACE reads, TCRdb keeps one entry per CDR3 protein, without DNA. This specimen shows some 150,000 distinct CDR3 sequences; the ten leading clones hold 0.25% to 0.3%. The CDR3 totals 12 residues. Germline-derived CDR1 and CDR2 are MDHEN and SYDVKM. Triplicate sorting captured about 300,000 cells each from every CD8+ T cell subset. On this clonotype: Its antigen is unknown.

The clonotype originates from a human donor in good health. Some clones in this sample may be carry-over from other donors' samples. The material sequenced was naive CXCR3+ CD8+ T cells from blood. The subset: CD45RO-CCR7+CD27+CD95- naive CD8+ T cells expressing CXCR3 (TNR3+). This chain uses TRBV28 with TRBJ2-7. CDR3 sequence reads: CASRQATYEQYF. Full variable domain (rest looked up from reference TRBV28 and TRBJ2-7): DVKVTQSSRYLVKRTGEKVFLECVQDMDHENMFWYRQDPGLGLRLIYFSYDVKMKEKGDIPEGYSVSREKKERFSLILESASTNQTSMYLCASRQATYEQYFGPGTRLTVT.